This T cell receptor beta chain was sequenced for a study of early T cells in non-severe SARS-CoV-2 infection. Germline-derived CDR1 and CDR2 are MDHEN and SYDVKM. This CDR3 is built from 15 residues. Losses at the gene ends were 5 bases for V and 2 bases for J; bases not matched to a gene: 5. Unique molecular identifiers were added to individual cDNA molecules. TCRdb fed the 5' RACE reads into MiXCR, producing one record per CDR3 protein. This sample has fewer than 55,000 distinct CDR3 sequences; more than 9.5% occur once, and the top ten carry roughly 13%. This TCR was sampled from an adult who was a healthcare worker with PCR-confirmed SARS-CoV-2 infection or an uninfected control (not recorded which). The source material was whole blood. The chain is built from TRBV28 and TRBJ1-4; 7 nucleotides agree with TRBD1. CDR3 sequence (DNA): TGTGCCAGCAGTCCGCGACAGGGCACTAATGAAAAACTGTTTTTT. Its protein is CASSPRQGTNEKLFF.